This T cell receptor beta chain was found in a study of T cell responses to AZD1222 COVID-19 vaccine (dated by TCRdb to about 2021). For context, the study as a whole: AZD1222 recipients with second doses at about 4 weeks or about 12 weeks were pooled, because spike-specific TCR depth and breadth did not differ between schedules. TCR sequencing covered 233 trial participants: 200 to 210 given two doses of AZD1222 and about 26 given two doses of MenACWY control vaccine. Trial participants were enrolled by age into 18-55, 56-69 and 70-plus year subgroups, with around 150, 28 and 57 TCR-sequenced participants respectively.

The time point tag for this specimen amounts to: baseline before first vaccination. Vaccinee samples were obtained from the UK trials COV001 and COV002, which included a single-blind randomized controlled phase 2/3 trial of AZD1222 (ChAdOx1 nCoV-19) in healthy adults. For TCRbeta chain sequencing, PBMC samples from trial participants were taken at day 0 and at day 28 after the second dose. What the work shows at the level of the full study, not this receptor alone: Conclusions about previously exposed vaccinees are limited because only six or seven AZD1222 recipients were SARS-CoV-2 seropositive at baseline. Vaccine-associated CD4 TCRs spanned the whole spike protein, with dominant responses in regions 160-218 and 743-854. A significant rise in spike-specific TCR breadth and depth was observed after two AZD1222 doses relative to day 0 and relative to MenACWY recipients. Because no day 14 peak-response samples were available, the repertoires could be characterized only after the peak T cell response. Reportedly, almost half of the unique spike-specific TCRs recognized epitopes lying outside the regions that are mutated in the B.1.351 and B.1.1.7 variants. Most participants were white British and females outnumbered males, and the authors suggested that clonal diversity may have been underestimated. In the small 56-69-year group, the increase in depth fell short of significance, most likely because of low power.

Per the germline V gene, MGHRA is the CDR1 and YSYEKL is the CDR2. V was cut back by 3 bases and J by 9 bases, leaving a gap of 18 bases between them. CDR3 length: 15 amino acids, cysteine to phenylalanine. Just CDR3 DNA is preserved here, 45 bases in frame from base 1. With regard to this clone: Its specific antigen is unknown. Per-base qualities were not stored, and no clone one base away is much larger.

The CDR3 regions of human TCRbeta chains were subjected to immunosequencing. The study's own analysis went as follows. Repertoire TCRs were checked for matches against a reference library of SARS-CoV-2-specific TCRs that had been generated using the MIRA antigen-specificity platform. Breadth was defined as the fraction of unique TCRs that were SARS-CoV-2-associated. Depth was defined as the fraction of total T cells that were SARS-CoV-2-associated. Using the MIRA data, each spike-specific TCR was mapped to the spike region that the TCR reacts to and placed in a CD4 or CD8 class. Log10-transformed breadth and depth values were compared by one-way ANOVA with Sidak's multiple comparisons tests. TCRdb obtained this table from immuneACCESS and retained in-frame rearrangements with V and J assigned. These tables miss some clones; where compared with another copy, unresolved V genes account for less than half of the shortfall, and the remainder is unexplained. The V and J calls and clone size come from that table; D and trimming were worked out from the DNA. The sample table holds 150,000 to 200,000 clones, of which about 93% were seen once. The ten biggest clones cover about 0.64% of the sample.

The source material was peripheral blood, sampled on day 0 of AZD1222 vaccination. The rearrangement combines TRBV4-1 with TRBJ1-5; no D gene call is confident. The receptor comes from an adult in good health. The nucleotide sequence is TGCGCCAGCAGCCAGCCCACATATGGCAGATTGCCCCAGCATTTT. It is translated as CASSQPTYGRLPQHF.